The 28 T cell receptor beta chains given below trace back to one sample, sequenced in a study of T-cell memory formation after mild COVID-19. TCRdb itself ran the 5' RACE reads through MiXCR, one entry per CDR3 protein. The data show about 140,000 distinct CDR3 sequences, roughly 6.3% seen once. Sample: PBMCs or a T cell subset sorted from them (not recorded which). These receptors were taken from an adult woman who had mild COVID-19 (a few samples of this study predate the infection). Cell type and time point are not known.

This clonotype has more than one count but fewer than ten. This chain uses TRBV4-1 with TRBJ2-3; either TRBD1 or TRBD2 may fit D (6 bases each). Germline V gene data show CDR1 as MGHRA and CDR2 as YSYEKL. Between the trimmed V and J ends, which lost 1 base and 4 bases, there was a span of 12 bases. The CDR3 covers 15 residues. CDR3 region: CASSQGGAGPDTQYF. The CDR3 region has the DNA TGCGCCAGCAGCCAAGGGGGGGCGGGGCCAGATACGCAGTATTTT.

This clonotype showed up just a few times. V and J are TRBV5-1 and TRBJ1-6; 7 bases are a match to TRBD1. V lost 4 bases to trimming and J lost 6 bases; unmatched junction nucleotides: 10. Germline V gene sequence: CDR1 SGHRS, CDR2 YFSETQ. This CDR3 comprises 16 residues. CDR3 DNA sequence: TGCGCCAGCAGCGGGGGGGACAGAATCCCTAATTCACCCCTCCACTTT. As protein: CASSGGDRIPNSPLHF.

The sample holds many counts of this clonotype. The rearrangement uses TRBV12-3 or TRBV12-4 and TRBJ1-6; weak D call: TRBD1 (6 bases). V shed 6 bases and J shed 2 bases, with 14 bases lying between them. The CDR3 extends over 16 amino acids. CDR3 region: CASSPDRLAYNSPLHF. The CDR3 coding sequence is TGTGCCAGCAGCCCAGACAGGCTAGCCTATAATTCACCCCTCCACTTT.

This clonotype was picked up a small number of times. The chain combines TRBV7-9 with TRBJ1-6; D is perhaps TRBD1 (6 bases). Deletions cut 7 bases from V and 12 bases from J, with 19 bases between. The CDR3 is 14 residues long. CDR1 and CDR2 (germline): SEHNR, FQNEAQ (reference sequence). The CDR3, as DNA: TGTGCCAGCACAAGGGGGGCCCAGGAGTTACCCCTCCACTTT. Translated, it gives CASTRGAQELPLHF. Drawing the rest from reference TRBV7-9 and TRBJ1-6, the complete variable domain is DTGVSQNPRHKITKRGQNVTFRCDPISEHNRLYWYRQTLGQGPEFLTYFQNEAQLEKSRLLSDRFSAERPKGSFSTLEIQRTEQGDSAMYLCASTRGAQELPLHFGNGTRLTVT.

The genes are TRBV29-1 and TRBJ1-1, with D unclear. Looked up from germline, CDR1 is SQVTM and CDR2 is ANQGSEA. Trimming took 4 bases from V and 1 from J, leaving 7 bases between them. The CDR3 totals 12 residues. The chain's CDR3 is CSVGQPNTEAFF. The CDR3 coding sequence is TGCAGCGTTGGCCAGCCGAACACTGAAGCTTTCTTT.

CDR3 sequence (DNA): TGTGCCAGCAGCATACAGGGTTTTTGGGGCACAGATACGCAGTATTTT. Translating gives CASSIQGFWGTDTQYF. The gene calls are TRBV7-2 and TRBJ2-3; maybe TRBD1 (6 bases). This CDR3 is 16 amino acids long. Germline CDR1 and CDR2: SGHTA and FQGNSA. V was pared by 5 bases and J by 1 base, with 16 bases between.

This clonotype was seen only a few times. The chain recombines TRBV24-1 with TRBJ1-1; a possible D gene is TRBD1 (5 bases). Trimming pared 4 bases from V and 1 base from J, leaving 9 bases between. The CDR3 is made up of 14 amino acids. Germline V lookup: CDR1 KGHDR, CDR2 SFDVKD. The CDR3 nucleotides read TGTGCCACCAGTGAAGGGACCGAGAACACTGAAGCTTTCTTT. Protein product: CATSEGTENTEAFF.

This clonotype has a count of ten or more. The rearrangement uses TRBV5-1 and TRBJ2-1, with a possible D match to TRBD2 (7 bases). The CDR3 has 16 residues. V lost 5 bases and J lost 7, with 22 bases in between. The germline gives CDR1 SGHRS, CDR2 YFSETQ. The CDR3 DNA reads TGCGCCAGCAGTCCCCGAGGGGGGGGATCATCAAATGAGCAGTTCTTC. Protein product: CASSPRGGGSSNEQFF.

This clonotype came up a few times. The CDR3 DNA reads as TGTGCCAGCTCGCCGGGACGGGAGAATGAGCAGTTCTTC. Amino acid sequence: CASSPGRENEQFF. The J gene is TRBJ2-1, the V gene TRBV18; a possible D gene is TRBD2 (6 bases). In germline, CDR1 is KGHSH, CDR2 LQKENI. The V and J ends lost 6 bases and 7 bases respectively, with 13 bases between them. The CDR3 length is 13 residues. The full variable domain, in which reference TRBV18 and TRBJ2-1 provide the parts outside the CDR3, is NAGVMQNPRHLVRRRGQEARLRCSPMKGHSHVYWYRQLPEEGLKFMVYLQKENIIDESGMPKERFSAEFPKEGPSILRIQQVVRGDSAAYFCASSPGRENEQFFGPGTRLTVL.

The rearrangement joins TRBV6-1 to TRBJ2-1, with D possibly matching TRBD1 (5 bases). This CDR3 has 15 residues. The V gene lost 6 bases and the J gene lost 0 bases, with 12 bases spanning the gap. Germline loops: CDR1 MNHNS, CDR2 SASEGT. CDR3 sequence (DNA): TGTGCCAGCAGGGAACAGGACGACTCCTACAATGAGCAGTTCTTC. This translates into CASREQDDSYNEQFF.

This clonotype occurred a few times. The rearrangement links TRBV24-1 to TRBJ2-5; the D is unclear. The CDR3 has 13 residues. Between the trimmed V and J ends, which lost 4 bases and 7 bases, there was a span of 12 bases. In germline, CDR1 is KGHDR, CDR2 SFDVKD. In DNA form, the CDR3 reads TGTGCCACCAGTGACCCGACGCGTGGGACCCAGTACTTC. Amino acids: CATSDPTRGTQYF.

This clonotype was seen more than once but under ten times. The DNA for the CDR3 is TGTGCCAGCAGTCTCTCAGGGGGCGGAGGAGGGACCCAGTACTTC. It translates to CASSLSGGGGGTQYF. This chain uses TRBV27 with TRBJ2-5, with 8 bases aligning to TRBD1. The CDR3 has 15 amino acids. Germline CDR1 and CDR2: MNHEY and SMNVEV (reference sequence). The trim removed 5 bases at V and 7 bases at J, leaving 12 bases unmatched.

This clonotype came up many times. The rearrangement links TRBV12-5 to TRBJ2-7, with D tentatively TRBD1 or TRBD2 (5 bases each). Trimming removed 0 bases at V and 2 bases at J, with 23 bases between. The CDR3 has 19 amino acids. Germline CDR1 reads LGHNT; CDR2 reads FRNRAP. Here the CDR3 DNA reads TGTGCTAGTGGTTTGGTACTCGGTCTCCGGGACCGGGGTACCTACGAGCAGTACTTC. Protein: CASGLVLGLRDRGTYEQYF.

This clonotype was detected a few times. The chain has TRBV7-3 and TRBJ2-3; 13 bases line up with TRBD2. Germline CDR1 SGHTA, CDR2 FQGTGA. There are 15 residues in the CDR3. The V segment lost 5 bases and the J segment 9 bases; nucleotides outside the gene matches: 8. The DNA of the CDR3 is TGTGCCAGCAGCCCAACTAGCGGGGGGGCTTGGACGCAGTATTTT. The encoded protein is CASSPTSGGAWTQYF.

This clonotype was seen ten or more times. This chain joins TRBV29-1 and TRBJ1-2; 9 nucleotides match TRBD1. CDR3 size: 14 residues. Losses at the gene ends were 6 bases for V and 5 bases for J; bases not matched to a gene: 10. In germline, CDR1 is SQVTM, CDR2 ANQGSEA. CDR3 sequence: CSVAVTGGWYGYTF. The CDR3 DNA follows: TGCAGCGTGGCGGTTACAGGGGGCTGGTATGGCTACACCTTC.

This clonotype was seen repeatedly, ten times or more. The rearrangement uses TRBV7-2 and TRBJ2-5, with 10 bases aligning to TRBD2. Germline-derived CDR1 and CDR2 are SGHTA and FQGNSA. V was clipped by 5 bases and J by 5 bases; unmatched bases: 5. This CDR3 is 14 amino acids long. The chain's CDR3 is CASSPSGRGETQYF. The CDR3 nucleotides read TGTGCCAGCAGCCCTAGCGGGAGAGGGGAGACCCAGTACTTC.

This clonotype came up a few times. The rearrangement links TRBV19 to TRBJ1-5; D is possibly TRBD1 (5 bases). The CDR3 runs to 15 residues. V lost 2 bases and J 1 base, leaving 9 bases between the germline ends. Germline CDR1 is LNHDA and CDR2 is SQIVND (reference sequence). CDR3 nucleotide sequence: TGTGCCAGTAGTATAAAGGGACTGAGCAATCAGCCCCAGCATTTT. Translating gives CASSIKGLSNQPQHF. Full variable domain (missing parts from reference TRBV19 and TRBJ1-5): DGGITQSPKYLFRKEGQNVTLSCEQNLNHDAMYWYRQDPGQGLRLIYYSQIVNDFQKGDIAEGYSVSREKKESFPLTVTSAQKNPTAFYLCASSIKGLSNQPQHFGDGTRLSIL.

This clonotype was observed a few times. V is TRBV20-1 and J is TRBJ1-1; 7 bases are a match to TRBD1. With V trimmed by 4 bases and J by 4 bases, 3 bases remained unmatched. The CDR3 is 12 amino acids. CDR1 and CDR2 (germline): DFQATT, SNEGSKA (reference sequence). In nucleotides, the CDR3 is TGCAGTGCTATAGGGGGCACCACTGAAGCTTTCTTT. It translates to CSAIGGTTEAFF.

At least ten counts were recorded for this clonotype. The J gene is TRBJ2-1, the V gene TRBV20-1; the match to TRBD2 covers 12 bases. Trimming took 5 bases from V and 8 from J; bases not matched to a gene: 22. Germline V gene data show CDR1 as DFQATT and CDR2 as SNEGSKA (reference sequence). This CDR3 contains 19 residues. CDR3 region: CSAHTQNPRLAGVEDEQFF. In DNA form, the CDR3 reads TGCAGTGCTCATACCCAGAATCCTAGACTAGCGGGAGTGGAAGATGAGCAGTTCTTC.

At least ten counts were recorded for this clonotype. This sequence joins TRBV5-1 and TRBJ2-1; no reliable D call. Between the trimmed V and J ends, which lost 0 bases and 2 bases, there was a span of 12 bases. Germline CDR1 is SGHRS and CDR2 is YFSETQ. This CDR3 has 16 residues. DNA for the CDR3: TGCGCCAGCAGCTTGGGGTGGGAAACTGCCTACAATGAGCAGTTCTTC. Its protein product is CASSLGWETAYNEQFF.

The CDR3 region has the DNA TGCAGTGCTAGGGCCCCGGGCAGGGGGCATCATCTTAGCACAGATACGCAGTATTTT. Translating it yields CSARAPGRGHHLSTDTQYF. This chain connects TRBV20-1 to TRBJ2-3, with 8 bases that match TRBD1. Germline loops: CDR1 DFQATT, CDR2 SNEGSKA (reference sequence). V was pared by 3 bases and J by 0 bases, with 17 bases of the junction left unmatched. This CDR3 has 19 residues.

This clonotype was counted at least ten times. This sequence joins TRBV20-1 and TRBJ2-3; 7 bases map to TRBD2. Germline assignment: CDR1 DFQATT and CDR2 SNEGSKA (reference sequence). The CDR3 loop spans 15 amino acids. V was clipped by 5 bases and J by 3 bases; unmatched bases: 11. CDR3 amino acids: CSASLGEAGTDTQYF. The CDR3 DNA reads TGCAGTGCTTCCTTGGGAGAAGCGGGAACAGATACGCAGTATTTT.

The V gene is TRBV7-3, the J gene TRBJ2-2; D unclear. The CDR3 is made up of 13 amino acids. V dropped 4 bases and J dropped 6 bases, with 9 bases sitting between them. Germline CDR1 SGHTA, CDR2 FQGTGA. The CDR3 nucleotides are TGTGCCAGCAGCTCCACGAGGCCCGGGGAGCTGTTTTTT. Translating it yields CASSSTRPGELFF.

This clonotype was seen a handful of times. This sequence joins TRBV20-1 and TRBJ2-5, with D tentatively TRBD2 (5 bases). Trimming pared 5 bases from V and 10 bases from J, leaving 14 bases between. The CDR3 totals 11 residues. Germline CDR1 DFQATT, CDR2 SNEGSKA (reference sequence). CDR3 DNA: TGCAGTGCTCGACTGGACCGGGGCCAGTACTTC. Translation: CSARLDRGQYF.

This clonotype has ten or more counts. The chain's CDR3 is CASSYGTTNEKLFF. CDR3 in DNA: TGTGCCAGCAGTTACGGGACAACTAATGAAAAACTGTTTTTT. The rearrangement uses TRBV6-2 or TRBV6-3 and TRBJ1-4, with D uncertain. The V gene's germline CDR1 is MNHEY and CDR2 SVGEGT. The V gene lost 2 bases and the J gene lost 0 bases, with 4 bases spanning the gap. This CDR3 has 14 amino acids.

This clonotype was found a few times. The chain joins TRBV7-9 to TRBJ2-7, with D unclear. CDR3 length: 12 residues. Germline lookup yields CDR1 SEHNR and CDR2 FQNEAQ (reference sequence). V lost 5 bases to trimming and J lost 3 bases, with 8 bases between them. DNA for the CDR3: TGTGCCAGCAGCCCCCATTACTACGAGCAGTACTTC. Translating it yields CASSPHYYEQYF.

This clonotype was detected ten times or more. The CDR3 DNA reads as TGTGCCAGCAGAGACCGGGAGGTTTCCTACGAGCAGTACTTC. It specifies CASRDREVSYEQYF. This chain links TRBV6-2 or TRBV6-3 with TRBJ2-7, with 7 positions matching TRBD2. The germline V gene encodes CDR1 MNHEY and CDR2 SVGEGT. The V and J ends lost 6 bases and 1 base, in that order; junction bases with no gene match: 6. The CDR3 runs 14 residues.

A remark on this clonotype: A junction end diverges from the germline sequence, so it may reflect a read error. The chain recombines TRBV7-7 with TRBJ2-5, with 9 bases that match TRBD1. Looked up from germline, CDR1 is SSHAT and CDR2 is FNYEAQ (reference sequence). CDR3 length: 15 amino acids. CDR3 coding DNA: TGTGCTAGCAGCTATGACAGGGGGGGACTAGAGACCCAGTACTTC. Translation: CASSYDRGGLETQYF.